This T cell receptor beta chain was found in a study of blood T cell repertoires in COVID-19. Across the study: Samples taken during acute and convalescent COVID-19 were collected in the United States, Italy and Spain.

In the study's own analysis: Estimation of nucleated cell counts was performed using reference gene primer amplification. Sequencing was performed with immunoSEQ multiplex PCR; in TCRdb, only in-frame clones are kept and a portion is missing. The V and J calls and clone size come from that table; D and trimming were worked out from the DNA. In the table there are 180,000 or so clones, more than 70% of which are singletons. Sequencing input: peripheral blood. This TCR came from a woman of 80 years or more with active or convalescent COVID-19.

CDR3 residues: CASSTGQGNYGYTF. The CDR3 DNA sequence: TGTGCCAGTAGTACGGGACAGGGTAACTATGGCTACACCTTC. V and J are TRBV19 and TRBJ1-2, with TRBD1 matching over 9 bases. The ends lost 4 bases at V and 1 base at J; junction bases unmatched: 1. This CDR3 has 14 residues. Germline V gives CDR1 LNHDA, CDR2 SQIVND (reference sequence).